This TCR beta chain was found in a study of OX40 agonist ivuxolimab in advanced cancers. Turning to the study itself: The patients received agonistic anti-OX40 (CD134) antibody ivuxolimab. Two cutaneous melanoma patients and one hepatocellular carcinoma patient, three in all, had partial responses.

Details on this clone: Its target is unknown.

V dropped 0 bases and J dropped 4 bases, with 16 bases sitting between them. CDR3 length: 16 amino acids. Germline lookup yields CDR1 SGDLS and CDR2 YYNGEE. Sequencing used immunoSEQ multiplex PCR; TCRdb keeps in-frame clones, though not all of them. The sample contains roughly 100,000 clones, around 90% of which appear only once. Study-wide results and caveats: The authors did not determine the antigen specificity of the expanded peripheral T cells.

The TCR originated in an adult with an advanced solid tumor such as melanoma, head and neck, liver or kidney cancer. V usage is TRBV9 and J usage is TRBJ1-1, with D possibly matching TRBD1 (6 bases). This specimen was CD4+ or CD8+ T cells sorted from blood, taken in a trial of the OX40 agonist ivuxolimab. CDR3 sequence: CASSVGARGGLTEAFF. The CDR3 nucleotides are TGTGCCAGCAGCGTAGGAGCTAGGGGGGGCCTCACTGAAGCTTTCTTT.